The rows below give T cell receptor beta chains drawn from one sample of a study of T cells after posttransplantation cyclophosphamide. This table comes from immunoSEQ multiplex PCR, and its TCRdb copy is limited to in-frame clones, with some not included. The repertoire holds more than 4,000 clones, with roughly 77% as singletons. The sample here was PBMCs, taken about 27 days after a stem cell transplant with posttransplant cyclophosphamide. These receptor sequences come from a male patient aged 50 to 59 who received an allogeneic stem cell transplant from an unrelated donor, was CMV-positive, and had acute GVHD only. The graft donor may account for some of the T cells. The CDR3 runs from the conserved cysteine through the conserved F or W. The D gene is left open where the match is weak. The size of a clone is reported for some rows only, either as once, few or many, or as a class for expanded clones.

d_gene: NA; len: 15; j_gene: TRBJ2-7; v_gene: TRBV7-6; abundance: NA; CDR3aa: CASSIGAGDAYEQYF; CDR3nt: TGTGCCAGCAGCATCGGAGCAGGGGATGCCTACGAGCAGTACTTC
d_gene: TRBD1; len: 13; j_gene: TRBJ2-4; v_gene: TRBV7-6; abundance: NA; CDR3aa: CASSTGQGNIQYF; CDR3nt: TGTGCCAGCAGCACCGGACAGGGAAACATTCAGTACTTC
d_gene: TRBD1; len: 18; j_gene: TRBJ2-5; v_gene: TRBV11-3; abundance: few; CDR3aa: CASSFWGDRGEYGETQYF; CDR3nt: TGTGCCAGCAGCTTTTGGGGGGACAGGGGGGAATATGGAGAGACCCAGTACTTC
d_gene: NA; len: 12; j_gene: TRBJ1-2; v_gene: TRBV5-1; abundance: once; CDR3aa: CASSLRGWGYTF; CDR3nt: TGCGCCAGCAGCTTGCGGGGGTGGGGCTACACCTTC
d_gene: NA; len: 12; j_gene: TRBJ1-6; v_gene: TRBV6-1; abundance: few; CDR3aa: CASRSGRSPLHF; CDR3nt: TGTGCCAGCAGGTCTGGCAGGTCACCCCTCCACTTT
d_gene: TRBD1; len: 15; j_gene: TRBJ1-1; v_gene: TRBV6-6; abundance: NA; CDR3aa: CASRLGQGTNTEAFF; CDR3nt: TGTGCCAGCAGATTGGGACAGGGCACGAACACTGAAGCTTTCTTT
d_gene: NA; len: 9; j_gene: TRBJ2-7; v_gene: TRBV5-4; abundance: NA; CDR3aa: CASSVGLIF; CDR3nt: TGTGCCAGCTCCGTTGGGCTCATCTTC
d_gene: NA; len: 15; j_gene: TRBJ1-2; v_gene: TRBV5-1; abundance: NA; CDR3aa: CASSLSLQGVDGYTF; CDR3nt: TGCGCCAGCAGCTTATCACTACAGGGAGTAGACGGCTACACCTTC
d_gene: NA; len: 14; j_gene: TRBJ2-7; v_gene: TRBV11-3; abundance: NA; CDR3aa: CASSLGGSTYEQYF; CDR3nt: TGTGCCAGCAGCTTAGGAGGGAGTACCTACGAGCAGTACTTC
d_gene: NA; len: 12; j_gene: TRBJ2-3; v_gene: TRBV11-2; abundance: NA; CDR3aa: CASSRWHHTQYF; CDR3nt: TGTGCCAGCAGCCGCTGGCATCATACGCAGTATTTT
d_gene: NA; len: 11; j_gene: TRBJ1-2; v_gene: TRBV10-3; abundance: few; CDR3aa: CAISIGYGYTF; CDR3nt: TGTGCCATCAGTATCGGCTATGGCTACACCTTC
d_gene: TRBD2; len: 17; j_gene: TRBJ2-1; v_gene: TRBV11-2; abundance: few; CDR3aa: CASSRTASGGPVGEQFF; CDR3nt: TGTGCCAGCAGCCGCACGGCTAGCGGGGGCCCCGTAGGTGAGCAGTTCTTC
d_gene: TRBD2; len: 16; j_gene: TRBJ2-3; v_gene: TRBV9; abundance: NA; CDR3aa: CASSGRLADLTDTQYF; CDR3nt: TGTGCCAGCAGCGGCCGACTAGCGGACCTCACAGATACGCAGTATTTT
d_gene: NA; len: 16; j_gene: TRBJ2-5; v_gene: TRBV7-9; abundance: NA; CDR3aa: CASSTRLGLDVETQYF; CDR3nt: TGTGCCAGCAGCACAAGACTAGGTTTAGATGTGGAGACCCAGTACTTC
d_gene: TRBD2; len: 17; j_gene: TRBJ2-3; v_gene: TRBV7-6; abundance: few; CDR3aa: CASSPGLAGGFTDTQYF; CDR3nt: TGTGCCAGCAGCCCAGGACTAGCGGGGGGATTCACAGATACGCAGTATTTT
d_gene: TRBD1; len: 22; j_gene: TRBJ2-2; v_gene: TRBV15; abundance: NA; CDR3aa: CATSRERTSGTGSASNTGELFF; CDR3nt: TGTGCCACCAGCAGAGAGAGAACTTCCGGGACAGGATCCGCTTCGAACACCGGGGAGCTGTTTTTT
d_gene: TRBD2; len: 15; j_gene: TRBJ2-7; v_gene: TRBV28; abundance: NA; CDR3aa: CASSLRREGRYEQYF; CDR3nt: TGTGCCAGCAGTTTGCGACGGGAGGGCCGCTACGAGCAGTACTTC
d_gene: TRBD2; len: 16; j_gene: TRBJ2-1; v_gene: TRBV19; abundance: NA; CDR3aa: CASSIWGVAGIHEQFF; CDR3nt: TGTGCCAGTAGTATCTGGGGAGTAGCGGGGATCCATGAGCAGTTCTTC
d_gene: NA; len: 15; j_gene: TRBJ1-1; v_gene: TRBV4-3; abundance: NA; CDR3aa: CASSQEGQGGTEAFF; CDR3nt: TGCGCCAGCAGCCAAGAGGGCCAGGGAGGCACTGAAGCTTTCTTT
d_gene: NA; len: 15; j_gene: TRBJ2-6; v_gene: TRBV29-1; abundance: once; CDR3aa: CSVNQDSSGANVLTF; CDR3nt: TGCAGCGTCAACCAAGACAGCTCTGGGGCCAACGTCCTGACTTTC
d_gene: TRBD2; len: 14; j_gene: TRBJ2-7; v_gene: TRBV29-1; abundance: few; CDR3aa: CSVDGLAGAYEQYF; CDR3nt: TGCAGCGTTGACGGGCTAGCGGGAGCCTACGAGCAGTACTTC
d_gene: NA; len: 15; j_gene: TRBJ2-3; v_gene: TRBV5-5; abundance: NA; CDR3aa: CASSWGHQITDTQYF; CDR3nt: TGTGCCAGCAGCTGGGGACACCAGATCACAGATACGCAGTATTTT
d_gene: TRBD1; len: 15; j_gene: TRBJ1-5; v_gene: TRBV2; abundance: once; CDR3aa: CASRTDRASNQPQHF; CDR3nt: TGTGCCAGCAGGACGGACAGGGCGAGCAATCAGCCCCAGCATTTT
d_gene: NA; len: 15; j_gene: TRBJ2-1; v_gene: TRBV11-2; abundance: NA; CDR3aa: CASSSDGSPYNEQFF; CDR3nt: TGTGCCAGCAGCTCTGACGGGAGCCCATACAATGAGCAGTTCTTC
d_gene: TRBD1; len: 15; j_gene: TRBJ1-6; v_gene: TRBV9; abundance: NA; CDR3aa: CASSVRDRVNSPLHF; CDR3nt: TGTGCCAGCAGCGTACGGGACAGGGTTAATTCACCCCTCCACTTT
d_gene: TRBD2; len: 16; j_gene: TRBJ2-7; v_gene: TRBV5-6; abundance: NA; CDR3aa: CASSLRLAGDRNEQYF; CDR3nt: TGTGCCAGCAGCTTACGCCTAGCGGGAGACCGGAACGAGCAGTACTTC
d_gene: NA; len: 13; j_gene: TRBJ1-1; v_gene: TRBV2; abundance: NA; CDR3aa: CASSDQMNTEAFF; CDR3nt: TGTGCCAGCAGTGATCAGATGAACACTGAAGCTTTCTTT
d_gene: NA; len: 16; j_gene: TRBJ1-2; v_gene: TRBV5-1; abundance: NA; CDR3aa: CASSLEGQGIDYGYTF; CDR3nt: TGCGCCAGCAGCTTGGAAGGGCAGGGGATTGACTATGGCTACACCTTC
d_gene: NA; len: 15; j_gene: TRBJ2-1; v_gene: TRBV4-3; abundance: NA; CDR3aa: CASSQDSEEYNEQFF; CDR3nt: TGCGCCAGCAGCCAAGATTCAGAGGAATACAATGAGCAGTTCTTC
d_gene: TRBD1; len: 16; j_gene: TRBJ2-7; v_gene: TRBV19; abundance: NA; CDR3aa: CASSISLGQGHYEQYF; CDR3nt: TGTGCCAGTAGTATAAGTTTGGGACAGGGGCACTACGAGCAGTACTTC
d_gene: NA; len: 13; j_gene: TRBJ1-1; v_gene: TRBV9; abundance: NA; CDR3aa: CASSVGEWTEAFF; CDR3nt: TGTGCCAGCAGCGTTGGGGAGTGGACTGAAGCTTTCTTT
d_gene: TRBD1; len: 13; j_gene: TRBJ1-2; v_gene: TRBV7-8; abundance: few; CDR3aa: CASSPQGFYGYTF; CDR3nt: TGTGCCAGCAGTCCACAGGGGTTCTATGGCTACACCTTC
d_gene: TRBD2; len: 16; j_gene: TRBJ2-7; v_gene: TRBV4-1; abundance: NA; CDR3aa: CASSQEFDGRAGEQYF; CDR3nt: TGCGCCAGCAGCCAAGAATTCGACGGGAGGGCCGGAGAGCAGTACTTC
d_gene: TRBD1; len: 15; j_gene: TRBJ2-3; v_gene: TRBV9; abundance: NA; CDR3aa: CASSARGQSTDTQYF; CDR3nt: TGTGCCAGCAGCGCTAGGGGGCAGAGCACAGATACGCAGTATTTT
d_gene: NA; len: 14; j_gene: TRBJ1-6; v_gene: TRBV4-3; abundance: NA; CDR3aa: CASSLRQADSPLHF; CDR3nt: TGCGCCAGCAGCCTCCGACAGGCTGATTCACCCCTCCACTTT
d_gene: TRBD2; len: 15; j_gene: TRBJ2-7; v_gene: TRBV5-6; abundance: NA; CDR3aa: CASSGIAGEAFGQYF; CDR3nt: TGTGCCAGCAGCGGAATAGCGGGAGAGGCGTTCGGGCAGTACTTC
d_gene: TRBD2; len: 14; j_gene: TRBJ2-3; v_gene: TRBV27; abundance: NA; CDR3aa: CASKRGGGTDTQYF; CDR3nt: TGTGCCAGCAAGCGCGGGGGGGGGACAGATACGCAGTATTTT
d_gene: NA; len: 19; j_gene: TRBJ2-5; v_gene: TRBV29-1; abundance: few; CDR3aa: CSVEYGTWTTDYSQETQYF; CDR3nt: TGCAGCGTTGAATACGGGACGTGGACTACCGATTACTCCCAAGAGACCCAGTACTTC
d_gene: TRBD2; len: 15; j_gene: TRBJ2-7; v_gene: TRBV7-2; abundance: NA; CDR3aa: CASSLEAGVSYEQYF; CDR3nt: TGTGCCAGCAGCTTGGAAGCGGGAGTTTCCTACGAGCAGTACTTC
d_gene: NA; len: 15; j_gene: TRBJ2-7; v_gene: TRBV10-2; abundance: NA; CDR3aa: CASSESDSGAYEQYF; CDR3nt: TGCGCCAGCAGTGAGTCGGATAGCGGAGCCTACGAGCAGTACTTC
d_gene: NA; len: 14; j_gene: TRBJ1-3; v_gene: TRBV7-2; abundance: once; CDR3aa: CASSLEQAGNTIYF; CDR3nt: TGTGCCAGCAGCTTAGAACAGGCCGGAAACACCATATATTTT
d_gene: NA; len: 16; j_gene: TRBJ2-1; v_gene: TRBV7-8; abundance: NA; CDR3aa: CASSVYRAVSIDEQFF; CDR3nt: TGTGCCAGCAGCGTTTACAGGGCTGTCAGTATCGATGAGCAGTTCTTC
d_gene: NA; len: 15; j_gene: TRBJ1-1; v_gene: TRBV7-9; abundance: NA; CDR3aa: CASSLARRGSAEAFF; CDR3nt: TGTGCCAGCAGCTTAGCCCGGCGTGGGAGCGCTGAAGCTTTCTTT
d_gene: NA; len: 13; j_gene: TRBJ2-1; v_gene: TRBV7-2; abundance: NA; CDR3aa: CASSLERYNEQFF; CDR3nt: TGTGCCAGCAGCTTAGAACGGTACAATGAGCAGTTCTTC
d_gene: NA; len: 14; j_gene: TRBJ1-5; v_gene: TRBV27; abundance: NA; CDR3aa: CASSLRFSNQPQHF; CDR3nt: TGTGCCAGCAGTCTCAGGTTTAGCAATCAGCCCCAGCATTTT
d_gene: TRBD1; len: 15; j_gene: TRBJ2-7; v_gene: TRBV28; abundance: NA; CDR3aa: CASSLHRGPLYEQYF; CDR3nt: TGTGCCAGCAGTTTACACAGGGGGCCCCTCTACGAGCAGTACTTC
d_gene: NA; len: 15; j_gene: TRBJ2-5; v_gene: TRBV12-1; abundance: NA; CDR3aa: CASSFNRGGQETQYF; CDR3nt: TGTGCCAGCAGCTTTAACAGGGGGGGGCAAGAGACCCAGTACTTC
d_gene: NA; len: 15; j_gene: TRBJ1-4; v_gene: TRBV7-2; abundance: once; CDR3aa: CASSSGSGSEEKLFF; CDR3nt: TGTGCCAGCAGCTCGGGATCCGGGTCCGAGGAAAAACTGTTTTTT
d_gene: NA; len: 15; j_gene: TRBJ2-2; v_gene: TRBV7-2; abundance: NA; CDR3aa: CASSSQTSRGGELFF; CDR3nt: TGTGCCAGCAGCTCCCAGACTAGCAGGGGCGGGGAGCTGTTTTTT